These 5 T cell receptor beta chains were all obtained from the same sample, sequenced in a study of cytomegalovirus exposure and HLA in healthy donors. The PCR was carried out with 60 Vbeta primers and 13 Jbeta primers. Sequencing used immunoSEQ multiplex PCR; TCRdb keeps in-frame clones, though not all of them. This sample has 65,000 to 70,000 clones, with roughly nine tenths found just once. Material for sequencing was PBMCs. The receptors originated from a woman in her twenties or thirties in good health and CMV-seropositive.

The genes are TRBV6-4 and TRBJ2-7; TRBD1 aligns across 8 bases. Per the germline V gene, CDR1 is MRHNA and CDR2 is SNTAGT. The CDR3 contains 15 residues. V lost 3 bases to trimming and J lost 1 base; unmatched junction nucleotides: 5. The CDR3 nucleotides read TGTGCCAGCAGTGAACAGGGGGTGGGATCCTACGAGCAGTACTTC. This sequence encodes CASSEQGVGSYEQYF.

The chain couples TRBV29-1 to TRBJ2-3; maybe TRBD2 (5 bases). Trimming shortened V by 6 bases and J by 2 bases, and 9 bases separated the two germline ends. Germline V CDR1 and CDR2: SQVTM, ANQGSEA. The CDR3 length is 12 residues. CDR3: CSVRRITDTQYF. CDR3 sequence (DNA): TGCAGCGTCCGGAGGATCACAGATACGCAGTATTTT.

The chain has TRBV5-1 and TRBJ2-7, with 11 bases matching TRBD2. Germline V gene sequence: CDR1 SGHRS, CDR2 YFSETQ. The V segment lost 4 bases and the J segment 4 bases; nucleotides outside the gene matches: 4. This CDR3 region has 14 residues. For the CDR3, the DNA is TGCGCCAGCAGCGCGACTAGCGGGAATTACGAGCAGTACTTC. Its translation is CASSATSGNYEQYF.

This chain connects TRBV28 to TRBJ2-3; D may be TRBD1 (6 bases). The CDR3 sequence is 16 residues long. Trimming left V 4 bases short and J 4 bases short, with 18 bases between. Germline V gene data show CDR1 as MDHEN and CDR2 as SYDVKM. The CDR3 nucleotides are TGTGCCAGCAGTTCCCCACTTCGAGGGGGACCAGATACGCAGTATTTT. Its protein product is CASSSPLRGGPDTQYF.

This sequence joins TRBV18 and TRBJ2-7; D may be TRBD2 (5 bases). This CDR3 contains 17 residues. CDR1 is KGHSH and CDR2 is LQKENI in the germline V gene. Trimming stripped 0 bases from V and 3 bases from J, with 18 bases between. The CDR3 DNA reads as TGTGCCAGCTCACCACCCATCGGCGGGCGTGGTGTCTACGAGCAGTACTTC. It yields the protein CASSPPIGGRGVYEQYF.